This entry concerns a single T cell receptor beta chain. The investigators amplified TCR beta CDR3 regions from RNA transcripts. First-round RT-PCR with HTBI primers amplified the TCR CDR3 region. TCRdb used MiXCR to reprocess the multiplex PCR reads, holding one entry per CDR3 protein. The repertoire consists of just under 750,000 distinct CDR3 sequences, with just over 35% occurring once and the leading ten covering around 30%. V dropped 6 bases and J dropped 2 bases, with 13 bases sitting between them. The V gene's germline CDR1 is LNHDA and CDR2 SQIVND (reference sequence). The CDR3 consists of 15 residues. This sample is drawn from a study of T cells in Graves' hyperthyroidism and ophthalmopathy. About the research overall: The initial diagnosis was the point when peripheral blood was collected, ahead of any treatment.

Clinical symptoms, serum thyroxine and TRAb, thyroid ultrasound and orbital computed tomography were used for the diagnoses. Source material for PBMCs was 10 ml fresh peripheral blood. This clonotype was obtained from a woman in her 40s with Graves' hyperthyroidism. The V gene is TRBV19, the J gene TRBJ2-2; possibly TRBD1 for D (6 bases). The sequenced material came from blood. Here the CDR3 reads CASRKDRINTGELFF. In nucleotides, the CDR3 is TGTGCCAGTAGGAAAGACAGGATTAACACCGGGGAGCTGTTTTTT. Drawing the rest from reference TRBV19 and TRBJ2-2, the complete variable domain is DGGITQSPKYLFRKEGQNVTLSCEQNLNHDAMYWYRQDPGQGLRLIYYSQIVNDFQKGDIAEGYSVSREKKESFPLTVTSAQKNPTAFYLCASRKDRINTGELFFGEGSRLTVL.